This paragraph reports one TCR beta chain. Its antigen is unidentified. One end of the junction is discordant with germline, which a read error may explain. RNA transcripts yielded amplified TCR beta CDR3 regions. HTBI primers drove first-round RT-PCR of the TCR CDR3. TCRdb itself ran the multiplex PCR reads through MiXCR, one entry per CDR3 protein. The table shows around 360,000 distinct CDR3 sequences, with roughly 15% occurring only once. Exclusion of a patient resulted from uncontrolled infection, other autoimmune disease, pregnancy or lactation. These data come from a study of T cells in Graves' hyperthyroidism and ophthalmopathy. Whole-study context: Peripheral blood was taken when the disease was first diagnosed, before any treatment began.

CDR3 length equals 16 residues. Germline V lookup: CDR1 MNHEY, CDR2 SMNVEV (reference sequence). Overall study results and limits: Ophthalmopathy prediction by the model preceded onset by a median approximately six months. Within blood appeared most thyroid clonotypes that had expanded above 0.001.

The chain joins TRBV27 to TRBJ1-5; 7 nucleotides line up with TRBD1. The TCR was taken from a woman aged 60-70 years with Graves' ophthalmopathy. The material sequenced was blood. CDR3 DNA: TGTACCAGCAGCCGCAGGGGGGGGAATAGCAATCAGCCCCAGCATTTT. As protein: CTSSRRGGNSNQPQHF.